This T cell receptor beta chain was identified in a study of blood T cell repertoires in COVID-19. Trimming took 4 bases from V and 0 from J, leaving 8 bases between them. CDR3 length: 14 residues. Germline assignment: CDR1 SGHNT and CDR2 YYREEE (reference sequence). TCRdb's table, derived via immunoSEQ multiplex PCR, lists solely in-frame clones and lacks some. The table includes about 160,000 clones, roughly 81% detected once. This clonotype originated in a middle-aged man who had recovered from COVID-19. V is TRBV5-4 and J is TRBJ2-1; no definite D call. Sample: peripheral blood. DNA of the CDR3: TGTGCCAGCAGCCCATGGAGCTCCTACAATGAGCAGTTCTTC. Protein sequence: CASSPWSSYNEQFF. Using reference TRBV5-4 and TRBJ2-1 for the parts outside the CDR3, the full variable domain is ETGVTQSPTHLIKTRGQQVTLRCSSQSGHNTVSWYQQALGQGPQFIFQYYREEENGRGNFPPRFSGLQFPNYSSELNVNALELDDSALYLCASSPWSSYNEQFFGPGTRLTVL.